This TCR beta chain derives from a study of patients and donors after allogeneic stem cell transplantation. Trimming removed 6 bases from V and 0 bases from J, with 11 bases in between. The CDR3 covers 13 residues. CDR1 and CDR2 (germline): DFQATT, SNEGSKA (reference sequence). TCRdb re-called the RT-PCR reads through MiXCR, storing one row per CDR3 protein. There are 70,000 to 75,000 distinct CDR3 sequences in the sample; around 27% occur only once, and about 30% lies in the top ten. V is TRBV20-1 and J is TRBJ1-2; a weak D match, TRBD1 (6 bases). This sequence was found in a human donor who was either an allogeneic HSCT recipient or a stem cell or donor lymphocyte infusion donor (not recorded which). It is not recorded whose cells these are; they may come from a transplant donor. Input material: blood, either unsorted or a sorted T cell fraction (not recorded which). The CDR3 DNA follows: TGCAGTGCAAAACAGGGCTCTAACTATGGCTACACCTTC. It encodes CSAKQGSNYGYTF.